This is a list of T cell receptor beta chains from one sample in a study of T cells after yellow fever vaccination. MiXCR, applied by TCRdb to the 5' RACE reads, yields one record per CDR3 protein. The data contain some 220,000 distinct CDR3 sequences, 3% to 3.5% of them singletons. The sequencing here drew on CD4+ T cells sorted from PBMCs, taken 10 days after the yellow fever booster vaccination. Receptors were obtained from a man between 18 and 35 years old who received the YFV17D yellow fever vaccine. CDR3s include the opening cysteine and the closing phenylalanine or tryptophan. The D gene is left open where the match is weak. A clone size is listed for some rows: how often the clone was seen (once, few, many), or a class if it is expanded.

CDR3	DNA	J	D	V	size
CASSLQALPRETQYF	TGTGCCAGCAGCTTGCAGGCCCTGCCTCGGGAGACCCAGTACTTC	TRBJ2-5	.	TRBV5-4	many
CSAGISGETQYF	TGCAGCGCCGGGATCTCCGGAGAGACCCAGTACTTC	TRBJ2-5	.	TRBV29-1	.
CASSLEGLATNEQFF	TGCGCCAGCAGCTTGGAGGGACTAGCTACCAATGAGCAGTTCTTC	TRBJ2-1	TRBD2	TRBV5-1	many
CASRPGGVNTGELFF	TGCGCCAGCAGGCCCGGGGGGGTGAACACCGGGGAGCTGTTTTTT	TRBJ2-2	TRBD2	TRBV10-1	many
CASSRREWNTEAFF	TGTGCCAGCAGCCGCCGGGAATGGAACACTGAAGCTTTCTTT	TRBJ1-1	.	TRBV5-4	.
CASSRDRGRGGYTF	TGTGCCAGCAGTCGGGACAGGGGGCGCGGTGGCTACACCTTC	TRBJ1-2	TRBD1	TRBV12-3/TRBV12-4	many
CASSLRQFADTQYF	TGCGCCAGCAGCTTGAGACAGTTCGCAGATACGCAGTATTTT	TRBJ2-3	.	TRBV5-1	.
CASSSGQAVYNEQFF	TGTGCCAGCAGCAGCGGACAGGCGGTTTACAATGAGCAGTTCTTC	TRBJ2-1	TRBD1	TRBV28	.
CSVLEPSIEKLFF	TGCAGCGTCCTGGAGCCGAGTATCGAAAAACTGTTTTTT	TRBJ1-4	.	TRBV29-1	few
CASSLTEANYGYTF	TGCGCCAGCAGCTTGACAGAAGCCAACTATGGCTACACCTTC	TRBJ1-2	.	TRBV5-1	many
CASSSGLALETQYF	TGTGCCAGCAGCTCGGGACTAGCGTTAGAGACCCAGTACTTC	TRBJ2-5	TRBD2	TRBV7-2	many
CASKKTGTADRDTQYF	TGTGCCAGCAAAAAGACCGGGACAGCGGATCGGGATACGCAGTATTTT	TRBJ2-3	TRBD1	TRBV6-2/TRBV6-3	.
CAIRGSSYEQYF	TGTGCCATCAGGGGCAGCTCCTACGAGCAGTACTTC	TRBJ2-7	.	TRBV10-3	many
CASSLAGGSSGNTIYF	TGCGCCAGCAGCTTGGCCGGAGGGAGCTCTGGAAACACCATATATTTT	TRBJ1-3	.	TRBV5-1	many
CASNPTGGETQYF	TGTGCCAGCAACCCGACAGGGGGGGAGACCCAGTACTTC	TRBJ2-5	TRBD1	TRBV12-3/TRBV12-4	.
CASSWVPQNTEAFF	TGCGCCAGCAGCTGGGTGCCCCAGAACACTGAAGCTTTCTTT	TRBJ1-1	.	TRBV5-1	.
CASSLGINTGELFF	TGTGCCAGCAGCTTAGGGATTAACACCGGGGAGCTGTTTTTT	TRBJ2-2	.	TRBV7-2	many
CASSLLGGSTDTQYF	TGTGCCAGCAGCTTATTGGGGGGGAGCACAGATACGCAGTATTTT	TRBJ2-3	TRBD2	TRBV7-8	many
CSARDPGDYGYTF	TGCAGTGCCAGGGATCCTGGGGACTATGGCTACACCTTC	TRBJ1-2	.	TRBV20-1	many
CSAKRLTNEKLFF	TGCAGTGCTAAGAGACTGACTAATGAAAAACTGTTTTTT	TRBJ1-4	.	TRBV20-1	few
CASSLAGLPNEQFF	TGCGCCAGCAGCTTGGCCGGACTACCCAATGAGCAGTTCTTC	TRBJ2-1	.	TRBV5-1	many
CASSLNRDQPQHF	TGTGCCAGCAGCTTAAACAGGGACCAGCCCCAGCATTTT	TRBJ1-5	.	TRBV7-2	many
CASSLLGDNEKLFF	TGCGCCAGCAGCCTCCTCGGGGATAATGAAAAACTGTTTTTT	TRBJ1-4	.	TRBV5-1	.
CASSPDRGAFF	TGTGCCAGCTCACCGGACAGGGGGGCTTTCTTT	TRBJ1-1	TRBD1	TRBV18	many
CASSAGGGLRQPQHF	TGTGCCAGTAGTGCGGGGGGGGGACTACGCCAGCCCCAGCATTTT	TRBJ1-5	.	TRBV19	few
CSEGGLGTDTQYF	TGCAGTGAGGGGGGGCTAGGCACAGATACGCAGTATTTT	TRBJ2-3	.	TRBV20-1	few
CSAGTSGGNQETQYF	TGCAGCGCGGGGACTAGCGGGGGAAACCAAGAGACCCAGTACTTC	TRBJ2-5	TRBD2	TRBV29-1	few
CASSQDGRRGRRTDTQYF	TGTGCCAGCAGCCAAGATGGGAGGAGGGGCCGACGCACAGATACGCAGTATTTT	TRBJ2-3	.	TRBV14	.
CASRRQGETEAFF	TGTGCCAGCAGGAGACAGGGGGAGACTGAAGCTTTCTTT	TRBJ1-1	TRBD1	TRBV6-2/TRBV6-3	many
CASSPAGFGGEQYF	TGCGCCAGCAGCCCAGCGGGGTTTGGGGGCGAGCAGTACTTC	TRBJ2-7	TRBD2	TRBV4-3	once
CASRSRSPPDTQYF	TGCGCCAGCAGGAGTCGTAGCCCCCCAGATACGCAGTATTTT	TRBJ2-3	.	TRBV5-1	many
CASSLRQEYYNSPLHF	TGTGCCAGCAGCTTAAGACAGGAATACTATAATTCACCCCTCCACTTT	TRBJ1-6	.	TRBV5-6	.
CASSSQRGWGETQYF	TGTGCCAGCAGCAGTCAGCGGGGGTGGGGAGAGACCCAGTACTTC	TRBJ2-5	TRBD2	TRBV11-2	.
CASRPRLPNTEAFF	TGTGCCAGCAGGCCTCGACTGCCGAACACTGAAGCTTTCTTT	TRBJ1-1	.	TRBV2	many
CASSHRGRTDTQYF	TGTGCCAGCAGTCACAGGGGTCGAACGGATACGCAGTATTTT	TRBJ2-3	TRBD1	TRBV12-3/TRBV12-4	many
CSARDRQETQYF	TGCAGTGCTAGAGACCGCCAAGAGACCCAGTACTTC	TRBJ2-5	.	TRBV20-1	many
CASSQGDSPLHF	TGTGCCAGCAGCCAGGGGGATTCACCCCTCCACTTT	TRBJ1-6	.	TRBV14	many
CASSSRDSEAFF	TGTGCCAGCAGCTCGCGGGACAGTGAAGCTTTCTTT	TRBJ1-1	TRBD1	TRBV7-3	few
CASSPRVPWAEQFF	TGTGCCAGCAGCCCACGGGTCCCCTGGGCTGAGCAGTTCTTC	TRBJ2-1	.	TRBV7-2	.
CASSFLGFGTDTQYF	TGTGCCAGCAGCTTTCTAGGGTTTGGCACAGATACGCAGTATTTT	TRBJ2-3	.	TRBV7-9	many
CASSLYPGSSYEQYF	TGTGCCAGCAGTTTATATCCGGGGAGCTCCTACGAGCAGTACTTC	TRBJ2-7	.	TRBV27	many
CAAAGHSTDTQYF	TGTGCCGCTGCGGGCCACAGCACAGATACGCAGTATTTT	TRBJ2-3	.	TRBV28	many
CASSQEGDLSYNEQFF	TGCGCCAGCAGCCAAGAGGGGGACTTATCCTACAATGAGCAGTTCTTC	TRBJ2-1	.	TRBV4-3	many
CATRRTGLNTEAFF	TGTGCCACCAGAAGGACAGGATTGAACACTGAAGCTTTCTTT	TRBJ1-1	TRBD1	TRBV19	few
CASLRGGFYEQYF	TGCGCCAGCCTGCGGGGGGGGTTCTACGAGCAGTACTTC	TRBJ2-7	TRBD2	TRBV10-2	few
CSASGYRSYEQYF	TGCAGTGCTAGCGGGTATAGGTCCTACGAGCAGTACTTC	TRBJ2-7	.	TRBV20-1	few
CASSQMRGVGTEAFF	TGTGCCAGCAGCCAAATGCGGGGGGTGGGCACTGAAGCTTTCTTT	TRBJ1-1	.	TRBV3-1	.
CASSLGTSGGASPFF	TGCGCCAGCAGCTTGGGGACTAGCGGGGGGGCCTCCCCGTTCTTC	TRBJ2-1	TRBD2	TRBV5-1	many
CASSPLQAGQSYGYTF	TGTGCCAGCTCACCACTCCAGGCGGGACAGAGCTATGGCTACACCTTC	TRBJ1-2	TRBD1	TRBV18	.